Each of the 22 T cell receptor beta chains below was sequenced from the same sample in a study of T-cell reconstitution after alpha-beta-depleted transplantation in children. Unique molecular identifiers were incorporated into the prepared TCRbeta library. TCRdb redid the calling of the PCR reads with MiXCR, one entry per CDR3 protein. The sample lists approximately 500,000 distinct CDR3 sequences, 10% seen once, with just over 2% in the top ten. The specimen comprised PBMCs, sampled before TCRalphabeta/CD19-depleted stem cell transplant. Receptors originate from a child younger than 10 with inherited bone marrow failure, due to receive a stem cell transplant.

This clonotype was observed at least ten times. The CDR3 loop is CSAELNTEAFF. Here the CDR3 DNA reads TGCAGCGCAGAGTTGAACACTGAAGCTTTCTTT. The V gene is TRBV29-1, the J gene TRBJ1-1; D remains ambiguous. With 7 bases removed from V and 0 bases from J, the gap between germline ends came to 6 bases. The CDR3 is 11 amino acids. CDR1 and CDR2 from the germline V gene are SQVTM and ANQGSEA.

The chain couples TRBV5-1 to TRBJ1-6; no firm D call. The V and J ends lost 7 bases and 0 bases respectively, with 8 bases between them. The length of the CDR3 is 14 residues. CDR1 and CDR2 (germline): SGHRS, YFSETQ. The CDR3 is CASRWGSYNSPLHF. DNA for the CDR3: TGCGCCAGCCGCTGGGGCTCCTATAATTCACCCCTCCACTTT.

This clonotype was seen at least ten times. The chain uses TRBV4-1 and TRBJ2-7, with D possibly called TRBD1 or TRBD2 (5 bases each). The CDR3 is made up of 15 amino acids. V lost 4 bases and J lost 5, with 18 bases in between. Looked up from germline, CDR1 is MGHRA and CDR2 is YSYEKL. The CDR3 sequence: CASSLRGGAMDEQYF. CDR3 bases: TGCGCCAGCAGCCTACGGGGCGGAGCTATGGACGAGCAGTACTTC.

This clonotype was observed a few times. V gene TRBV20-1 combines with J gene TRBJ2-2; 13 bases are shared with TRBD2. The CDR3 extends over 15 amino acids. Germline V gene sequence: CDR1 DFQATT, CDR2 SNEGSKA (reference sequence). V lost 3 bases, J lost 6 bases, and 4 bases stayed unmatched. The CDR3 bases are TGCAGTGCTAGCGGACTAGCGGGAGACCCCGGGGAGCTGTTTTTT. Its translation is CSASGLAGDPGELFF.

This clonotype was recorded at least ten times. The chain couples TRBV9 to TRBJ2-2; a weak D match, TRBD1 (6 bases). With 4 bases removed from V and 11 bases from J, the gap between germline ends came to 12 bases. Germline V gives CDR1 SGDLS, CDR2 YYNGEE. The CDR3 has 12 amino acids. The CDR3 DNA reads as TGTGCCAGCAGCTCACCAGGGGTCGAGCTGTTTTTT. It codes for CASSSPGVELFF.

This clonotype was counted many times. This chain connects TRBV4-3 to TRBJ1-1; D might be TRBD1 (5 bases). CDR1 and CDR2 (germline): LGHNA, YSLEER. CDR3 size: 16 residues. The germline V and J ends were trimmed by 2 bases and 3 bases, with 16 bases remaining between them. This CDR3 is CASSQLTSAGYTEAFF. The CDR3, as DNA: TGCGCCAGCAGCCAACTCACTTCGGCAGGGTACACTGAAGCTTTCTTT.

At least ten counts were recorded for this clonotype. This rearrangement joins TRBV4-3 to TRBJ2-1; D possibly corresponds to TRBD1 (5 bases). Trimming took 4 bases from V and 5 from J, leaving 18 bases between them. This CDR3 is 16 amino acids long. Germline V gives CDR1 LGHNA, CDR2 YSLEER. The DNA of the CDR3 is TGCGCCAGCAGCCGAAGGACAACGCAGACTGACAATGAGCAGTTCTTC. This translates into CASSRRTTQTDNEQFF.

To note about this clonotype: Being one base from a much bigger clone, this may be a read error. The gene calls are TRBV12-3 or TRBV12-4 and TRBJ2-1, with a weak D call TRBD2 (6 bases). The CDR3 is 13 amino acids. The CDR3 reads CAGSFGGSDEQFF. CDR3 nucleotide sequence: TGTGCCGGCAGTTTCGGAGGGTCGGATGAGCAGTTCTTC.

V usage is TRBV9 and J usage is TRBJ2-1; D is perhaps TRBD2 (6 bases). The CDR3 extends over 15 amino acids. The germline CDR1 and CDR2 sequences are SGDLS and YYNGEE. Trimming cost V 4 bases and J 6 bases, with 17 bases left between them. The CDR3 nucleotides are TGTGCCAGCAGCTCCACTAGCCCGAAGCCCAATGAGCAGTTCTTC. It translates to CASSSTSPKPNEQFF. The variable domain in full, with the rest retrieved from reference TRBV9 and TRBJ2-1, is DSGVTQTPKHLITATGQRVTLRCSPRSGDLSVYWYQQSLDQGLQFLIQYYNGEERAKGNILERFSAQQFPDLHSELNLSSLELGDSALYFCASSSTSPKPNEQFFGPGTRLTVL.

This clonotype was seen many times. The chain carries TRBV4-3 and TRBJ2-2; tentatively, D is TRBD1 or TRBD2 (5 bases each). Trimming removed 3 bases from V and 2 bases from J, with 16 bases in between. CDR3 length: 17 amino acids. Per the germline V gene, CDR1 is LGHNA and CDR2 is YSLEER. CDR3 residues: CASSQGPYKRNTGELFF. In nucleotides, the CDR3 is TGCGCCAGCAGCCAGGGACCGTACAAAAGAAACACCGGGGAGCTGTTTTTT.

This clonotype has ten or more counts. The rearrangement joins TRBV20-1 to TRBJ2-2, with 12 bases identical to TRBD2. This CDR3 is built from 14 residues. CDR1 and CDR2 (germline): DFQATT, SNEGSKA (reference sequence). J lost 3 bases, V lost 5 bases, and 1 base had no gene match. The CDR3 DNA sequence: TGCAGTGCTGCTAGCGGGAGGGACACCGGGGAGCTGTTTTTT. Protein: CSAASGRDTGELFF.

Remarks on this clonotype: A much larger clone is a single base away; this may be a read error. V and J are TRBV7-2 and TRBJ2-3, with TRBD2 as a possible D gene (6 bases). The CDR3 is 21 amino acids. The germline V and J ends were trimmed by 2 bases and 0 bases, with 27 bases remaining between them. The germline CDR1 and CDR2 sequences are SGHTA and FQGNSA. The CDR3 DNA is TGTGCCAGCAGCTTACGCCCGACTAGTTTCCGCGTTCAGGATAGCACAGATACGCAGTATTTT. This encodes CASSLRPTSFRVQDSTDTQYF.

The table lists this clonotype with many counts. J is TRBJ1-1 and V is TRBV29-1; D ambiguous. CDR3 length equals 11 residues. The germline V gene has CDR1 SQVTM and CDR2 ANQGSEA. V was trimmed by 1 base and J by 3 bases, leaving 3 bases between them. The CDR3 region is CSVEGYTEAFF. CDR3 nucleotides: TGCAGCGTTGAAGGGTACACTGAAGCTTTCTTT.

The chain links TRBV29-1 to TRBJ2-7; TRBD1 matches 7 bases. Germline V CDR1 and CDR2: SQVTM, ANQGSEA. CDR3 length equals 13 residues. V dropped 4 bases and J dropped 3; count of bases not matched to a gene: 6. The CDR3 DNA follows: TGCAGCGTTGTGCGTGACAGGGACTACGAGCAGTACTTC. This translates into CSVVRDRDYEQYF.

This clonotype was seen at least ten times. This sequence joins TRBV7-2 and TRBJ2-2; 9 positions match TRBD2. The CDR3 runs 16 residues. Germline V CDR1 and CDR2: SGHTA, FQGNSA. V lost 2 bases to trimming and J lost 5 bases; unmatched junction nucleotides: 6. CDR3 loop: CASSLIRLADTGELFF. The CDR3 nucleotides are TGTGCCAGCAGCTTAATAAGACTAGCGGATACCGGGGAGCTGTTTTTT.

This chain connects TRBV7-9 to TRBJ2-1, with 10 positions matching TRBD1. The CDR3 length is 16 residues. Germline V gene sequence: CDR1 SEHNR, CDR2 FQNEAQ (reference sequence). V lost 3 bases and J lost 3; bases outside the gene matches: 5. DNA for the CDR3: TGTGCCAGCAGCTTCGCCGGGACAGGGGACTACAATGAGCAGTTCTTC. Protein sequence: CASSFAGTGDYNEQFF.

This clonotype has just one count. The chain employs TRBV2 and TRBJ2-5, with D perhaps being TRBD1 or TRBD2 (5 bases each). The germline V gene encodes CDR1 SNHLY and CDR2 FYNNEI. Trimming took off 6 bases at V and 6 bases at J, with 32 bases between the two ends. The CDR3 covers 19 residues. CDR3 DNA sequence: TGTGCCAGCAGCTTACGGGACGGCACTAAGGGCGTCTCGTCGAAGACCCAGTACTTC. Translation gives CASSLRDGTKGVSSKTQYF.

There are many counts of this clonotype. The CDR3 region has the DNA TGCAGCGTGATTACAGGGGGGGACGAAAAACTGTTTTTT. Amino acid sequence: CSVITGGDEKLFF. The chain has TRBV29-1 and TRBJ1-4, with 8 positions matching TRBD1. The CDR3 length is 13 residues. Losses at the gene ends were 6 bases for V and 8 bases for J; bases not matched to a gene: 8. The germline gives CDR1 SQVTM, CDR2 ANQGSEA. The full variable domain, with the rest looked up from reference TRBV29-1 and TRBJ1-4, is SAVISQKPSRDICQRGTSLTIQCQVDSQVTMMFWYRQQPGQSLTLIATANQGSEATYESGFVIDKFPISRPNLTFSTLTVSNMSPEDSSIYLCSVITGGDEKLFFGSGTQLSVL.

This clonotype came up a few times. The CDR3 here is CASSPNPLAGLWDEQFF. CDR3 DNA: TGTGCCAGCTCACCAAACCCCCTAGCGGGACTATGGGATGAGCAGTTCTTC. The chain couples TRBV18 to TRBJ2-1; 9 bases are a match to TRBD2. The CDR3 is 17 amino acids. Germline V gene sequence: CDR1 KGHSH, CDR2 LQKENI. Trimming removed 2 bases from V and 8 bases from J; junction bases left unmatched: 13.

Ten or more counts support this clonotype. The CDR3 DNA reads as TGTGCCAGCAGCTTCGTCGGGGTAGCGGACAATGAGCAGTTCTTC. Translated, it gives CASSFVGVADNEQFF. This rearrangement joins TRBV12-3 or TRBV12-4 to TRBJ2-1; possible D gene TRBD2, 6 bases. Trimming cost V 6 bases and J 5 bases, with 17 bases left between them. The CDR3 contains 15 residues.

The chain joins TRBV7-3 to TRBJ2-4; D is unresolved. CDR3 length equals 19 residues. Germline values: CDR1 SGHTA, CDR2 FQGTGA. V was trimmed by 4 bases and J by 0 bases, leaving 22 bases between them. CDR3 loop: CASSCSPKDTRLAKNIQYF. The CDR3 nucleotides read TGTGCCAGCAGCTGTTCCCCAAAAGACACACGGTTAGCCAAAAACATTCAGTACTTC. The entire variable domain, with the rest obtained from reference TRBV7-3 and TRBJ2-4, is as follows: GAGVSQTPSNKVTEKGKYVELRCDPISGHTALYWYRQSLGQGPEFLIYFQGTGAADDSGLPNDRFFAVRPEGSVSTLKIQRTERGDSAVYLCASSCSPKDTRLAKNIQYFGAGTRLSVL.

V gene TRBV4-2 combines with J gene TRBJ2-4, with 8 nucleotides matching TRBD1. V was clipped by 4 bases and J by 1 base; unmatched bases: 12. The CDR3 has 18 residues. Germline V gives CDR1 LGHNA, CDR2 YNFKEQ. DNA of the CDR3: TGTGCCAGCAGCCCAACGACAGGGGAAGGGGTGGCCAAAAACATTCAGTACTTC. It is translated as CASSPTTGEGVAKNIQYF.